The rows below give T cell receptor beta chains drawn from one sample of a study of technical replicates of blood from a handful of donors. TCRdb's copy holds only in-frame clones and misses some; the assay was immunoSEQ multiplex PCR. Of tens of thousands of clones in the sample, approximately 94% were seen once. The sequenced sample consisted of PBMCs. The receptor source for this set is a human donor in good health. Some clones in this sample may be carry-over from other donors' samples. Both conserved end residues are part of each CDR3. A D gene is named only where the DNA matches it firmly. Not every row has a clone size; where given, it reads once, few, many or a size class.

J gene | clone size | V gene | CDR3 length | D gene | CDR3 protein | CDR3 DNA
TRBJ2-1 | . | TRBV6-7 | 15 | . | CASSYSERVNNEQFF | TGTGCCAGCAGTTACTCGGAACGGGTCAACAATGAGCAGTTCTTC
TRBJ1-6 | . | TRBV6-6 | 13 | . | CATAEGLRSPLHF | TGTGCCACCGCCGAGGGTCTGAGGTCACCCCTCCACTTT
TRBJ2-5 | . | TRBV7-9 | 17 | . | CASSPSPRGSYQETQYF | TGTGCCAGCAGCCCCTCTCCCAGGGGATCGTACCAAGAGACCCAGTACTTC
TRBJ2-1 | once | TRBV5-1 | 16 | . | CASSLVRDSGYNEQFF | TGCGCCAGCAGCTTGGTTCGGGATTCCGGGTACAATGAGCAGTTCTTC
TRBJ2-7 | . | TRBV7-2 | 15 | TRBD1 | CASSNPGGASYEQYF | TGTGCCAGCAGTAACCCAGGGGGCGCTTCCTACGAGCAGTACTTC
TRBJ2-7 | . | TRBV18 | 15 | TRBD1 | CASSPRTGQTYEQYF | TGTGCCAGCTCACCAAGGACAGGGCAAACCTACGAGCAGTACTTC
TRBJ1-1 | . | TRBV25-1 | 15 | . | CASNPEGRGPAEAFF | TGTGCCAGCAATCCTGAGGGCAGGGGCCCGGCTGAAGCTTTCTTT
TRBJ2-1 | . | TRBV5-1 | 15 | . | CASSLSGQAYNEQFF | TGCGCCAGCAGCTTGTCTGGGCAGGCCTACAATGAGCAGTTCTTC
TRBJ1-2 | . | TRBV6-5 | 12 | TRBD1 | CASRDRNYGYTF | TGTGCCAGCAGGGACAGGAACTATGGCTACACCTTC
TRBJ1-6 | . | TRBV2 | 18 | . | CASSDFPYLQGLNSPLHF | TGTGCCAGCAGTGATTTTCCTTATCTGCAGGGTCTTAATTCACCCCTCCACTTT
TRBJ2-2 | once | TRBV7-9 | 16 | . | CASSLEHQGWAGELFF | TGTGCCAGCAGCTTAGAGCATCAGGGTTGGGCCGGGGAGCTGTTTTTT
TRBJ2-7 | . | TRBV6-5 | 14 | . | CASSYLGREAEQYF | TGTGCCAGCAGTTACCTCGGCAGGGAGGCCGAGCAGTACTTC
TRBJ1-3 | . | TRBV5-4 | 14 | . | CASSSPTSGNTIYF | TGTGCCAGCAGCTCGCCTACCTCTGGAAACACCATATATTTT
TRBJ1-2 | . | TRBV6-6 | 15 | TRBD1 | CASRIGAGGVYGYTF | TGTGCCAGCAGAATTGGGGCAGGGGGCGTCTATGGCTACACCTTC
TRBJ1-1 | once | TRBV5-1 | 16 | . | CASSPSSGVQNTEAFF | TGCGCCAGCAGCCCAAGCTCGGGGGTCCAGAACACTGAAGCTTTCTTT
TRBJ1-5 | . | TRBV27 | 15 | . | CASSLIGRGGQPQHF | TGTGCCAGCAGTCTTATAGGCAGGGGCGGTCAGCCCCAGCATTTT
TRBJ2-7 | . | TRBV6-5 | 12 | . | CASRGGGYEQYF | TGTGCCAGCAGAGGGGGGGGATACGAGCAGTACTTC
TRBJ2-7 | . | TRBV29-1 | 12 | . | CSVDGQGNEQYF | TGCAGCGTTGACGGCCAGGGAAACGAGCAGTACTTC
TRBJ2-6 | . | TRBV4-3 | 16 | . | CASSQDKGSGANVLTF | TGCGCCAGCAGCCAAGATAAGGGGTCCGGGGCCAACGTCCTGACTTTC
TRBJ2-7 | . | TRBV11-2 | 15 | . | CASSLVAGGSYEQYF | TGTGCCAGCAGCTTAGTGGCAGGAGGTTCCTACGAGCAGTACTTC
TRBJ2-5 | once | TRBV29-1 | 11 | . | CSVTGKETQYF | TGCAGCGTCACGGGGAAAGAGACCCAGTACTTC
TRBJ1-6 | . | TRBV4-3 | 16 | . | CASSQDRGVGNSPLHF | TGCGCCAGCAGCCAAGATCGGGGGGTTGGTAATTCACCCCTCCACTTT
TRBJ2-1 | . | TRBV6-5 | 13 | . | CASSPPGVNEQFF | TGTGCCAGCAGCCCCCCGGGGGTGAATGAGCAGTTCTTC
TRBJ2-2 | . | TRBV10-3 | 16 | TRBD1 | CAISETGGWYTGELFF | TGTGCCATCAGTGAAACAGGGGGATGGTACACCGGGGAGCTGTTTTTT
TRBJ2-3 | . | TRBV5-1 | 13 | . | CASSLELPSPQYF | TGCGCCAGCAGCTTGGAGCTCCCTAGCCCGCAGTATTTT
TRBJ2-5 | . | TRBV7-8 | 13 | TRBD2 | CALGGRFTETQYF | TGTGCCTTGGGGGGGAGGTTCACGGAGACCCAGTACTTC
TRBJ1-5 | . | TRBV18 | 13 | TRBD1 | CASSPDRVQPQHF | TGTGCCAGCTCACCAGACAGGGTTCAGCCCCAGCATTTT
TRBJ2-1 | . | TRBV7-2 | 13 | . | CASSFAVLDEQFF | TGTGCCAGCAGCTTTGCGGTACTCGATGAGCAGTTCTTC
TRBJ1-2 | . | TRBV2 | 15 | TRBD1 | CASSGGTGATYGYTF | TGTGCCAGCAGTGGCGGGACAGGGGCAACATATGGCTACACCTTC
TRBJ1-4 | . | TRBV6-5 | 15 | . | CASRPTGATNEKLFF | TGTGCCAGCAGACCCACAGGAGCAACTAATGAAAAACTGTTTTTT
TRBJ1-1 | . | TRBV7-2 | 14 | . | CASSFGQVNTEAFF | TGTGCCAGCAGCTTCGGACAAGTGAACACTGAAGCTTTCTTT
TRBJ2-7 | once | TRBV10-3 | 13 | TRBD1 | CAIGETGGYEQYF | TGTGCCATCGGGGAGACAGGGGGCTACGAGCAGTACTTC
TRBJ1-2 | . | TRBV7-2 | 15 | . | CASSPTVGTSYGYTF | TGTGCCAGCAGCCCCACAGTCGGGACAAGCTATGGCTACACCTTC
TRBJ1-5 | . | TRBV15 | 15 | . | CATSRRQERDQPQHF | TGTGCCACCAGCAGACGACAGGAACGGGATCAGCCCCAGCATTTT
TRBJ2-1 | once | TRBV4-1 | 17 | TRBD1 | CASSQDQWDSSYNEQFF | TGCGCCAGCAGCCAAGATCAGTGGGACAGCTCCTACAATGAGCAGTTCTTC
TRBJ2-5 | . | TRBV5-1 | 15 | TRBD2 | CASSFTSGGQETQYF | TGCGCCAGCAGCTTCACTAGCGGGGGCCAAGAGACCCAGTACTTC
TRBJ1-1 | . | TRBV29-1 | 13 | . | CSVDRGRNTEAFF | TGCAGCGTTGATAGGGGGAGGAACACTGAAGCTTTCTTT
TRBJ2-7 | . | TRBV5-1 | 15 | TRBD2 | CASSLGTSGTYEQYF | TGCGCCAGCAGCCTCGGGACTAGCGGGACCTACGAGCAGTACTTC
TRBJ1-5 | . | TRBV6-1 | 14 | TRBD1 | CASSGTGVWQPQHF | TGTGCCAGCAGCGGGACAGGGGTGTGGCAGCCCCAGCATTTT
TRBJ2-1 | once | TRBV11-2 | 13 | TRBD1 | CASSTTGVHEQFF | TGTGCCAGCAGCACGACAGGGGTCCATGAGCAGTTCTTC
TRBJ2-7 | . | TRBV11-2 | 16 | . | CASSLVGFGGSYEQYF | TGTGCCAGCAGCTTAGTAGGATTCGGGGGCTCCTACGAGCAGTACTTC
TRBJ2-1 | . | TRBV4-1 | 14 | . | CASSQGGRDNEQFF | TGCGCCAGCAGCCAAGGGGGGCGGGACAATGAGCAGTTCTTC
TRBJ2-2 | . | TRBV7-9 | 15 | . | CASKATAANTGELFF | TGTGCCAGCAAGGCGACGGCGGCGAACACCGGGGAGCTGTTTTTT
TRBJ2-7 | few | TRBV29-1 | 14 | TRBD1 | CSVEEGQGAAEQYF | TGCAGCGTTGAAGAGGGACAGGGGGCAGCCGAGCAGTACTTC
TRBJ1-3 | . | TRBV19 | 15 | TRBD1 | CASSPDRSSGNTIYF | TGTGCCAGTAGTCCGGACAGGTCCTCTGGAAACACCATATATTTT
TRBJ2-5 | . | TRBV6-5 | 15 | TRBD2 | CASSNPAGGGETQYF | TGTGCCAGCAGTAACCCCGCCGGGGGGGGAGAGACCCAGTACTTC
TRBJ2-7 | . | TRBV7-2 | 17 | TRBD2 | CASSTRSGTSVSYEQYF | TGTGCCAGCAGCACGCGGTCCGGGACTAGCGTCAGCTACGAGCAGTACTTC
TRBJ2-5 | . | TRBV5-1 | 13 | . | CASRPDTQETQYF | TGCGCCAGCCGCCCGGACACTCAAGAGACCCAGTACTTC
TRBJ1-5 | once | TRBV5-8 | 16 | . | CASSAQDYPVDQPQHF | TGTGCCAGCAGCGCCCAAGACTACCCGGTCGATCAGCCCCAGCATTTT